The T cell receptor (beta chain) under discussion was sequenced for a study of OX40 agonist ivuxolimab in advanced cancers. Study-level background: Enrollees could have had prior anti-PD-1, anti-PD-L1 or anti-CTLA-4 therapy, which around 43% had received.

For this clone: Its antigen remains unknown.

The repertoire was sequenced with immunoSEQ multiplex PCR; TCRdb's copy has only in-frame clones and lacks some. The sample gives about 48,000 clones, approximately 85% of which show up once; roughly 9.6% is in the top ten. Collection of blood occurred at baseline, at cycle 4 day 1, and at cycle 7 day 1. The junction had 11 bases not matched to a gene; V was cut back by 7 bases and J by 5 bases. This CDR3 is 15 amino acids long. Germline V CDR1 and CDR2: LNHDA, SQIVND (reference sequence). Study-wide findings and caveats: Not determined was the antigen specificity of the expanded peripheral T cells.

Sample: CD4+ or CD8+ T cells sorted from blood, taken in a trial of the OX40 agonist ivuxolimab. This clonotype was obtained from an adult with an advanced solid tumor such as melanoma, head and neck, liver or kidney cancer. The V gene is TRBV19, the J gene TRBJ1-1; 9 nucleotides match TRBD1. This chain's CDR3 is CASTGNRGRETEAFF. DNA for the CDR3: TGTGCCAGTACCGGAAACAGGGGGCGGGAAACTGAAGCTTTCTTT. Full variable domain (missing parts from reference TRBV19 and TRBJ1-1): DGGITQSPKYLFRKEGQNVTLSCEQNLNHDAMYWYRQDPGQGLRLIYYSQIVNDFQKGDIAEGYSVSREKKESFPLTVTSAQKNPTAFYLCASTGNRGRETEAFFGQGTRLTVV.